The next 7 T cell receptor beta chains were all read from a single sample in a study of T cell repertoires in cytomegalovirus infection. From the reads, TCRdb called clonotypes with MiXCR, one entry per CDR3 protein. The sample records hundreds of thousands of distinct CDR3 sequences, about 28% being singletons. These receptors' targets are unknown. The starting material was cultured PBMCs, obtained from culture after CMV antigen stimulation. The origin of the receptors is a human donor in good health (CMV status not recorded). Some clones in this sample may be carry-over from other donors' samples.

This clonotype turned up a few times. This chain uses TRBV7-3 with TRBJ2-2; TRBD2 matches 7 bases. The germline V gene has CDR1 SGHTA and CDR2 FQGTGA. The trim removed 2 bases at V and 5 bases at J, leaving 8 bases unmatched. The CDR3 extends over 16 amino acids. The CDR3 bases are TGTGCCAGCAGCTTAGACGGGAGGCCCTCGACCGGGGAGCTGTTTTTT. Amino acid sequence: CASSLDGRPSTGELFF. The complete variable domain, with remaining parts taken from reference TRBV7-3 and TRBJ2-2, reads GAGVSQTPSNKVTEKGKYVELRCDPISGHTALYWYRQSLGQGPEFLIYFQGTGAADDSGLPNDRFFAVRPEGSVSTLKIQRTERGDSAVYLCASSLDGRPSTGELFFGEGSRLTVL.

This clonotype was counted only a few times. This rearrangement joins TRBV5-4 to TRBJ2-7; 9 bases agree with TRBD1. The ends lost 4 bases at V and 3 bases at J; junction bases unmatched: 2. The length of the CDR3 is 13 residues. The germline CDR1 and CDR2 sequences are SGHNT and YYREEE (reference sequence). CDR3 region: CASSVTGGYEQYF. The CDR3 DNA reads TGTGCCAGCAGCGTGACAGGGGGCTACGAGCAGTACTTC.

The genes are TRBV18 and TRBJ2-3; D is possibly TRBD1 (6 bases). The CDR3 spans 13 residues. The germline V gene encodes CDR1 KGHSH and CDR2 LQKENI. Trimming stripped 4 bases from V and 5 bases from J, with 10 bases between. The CDR3 coding sequence is TGTGCCAGCTCACGGGGGCAGGGAGATACGCAGTATTTT. This encodes CASSRGQGDTQYF.

CDR3: CASSFRQGSETQYF. DNA for the CDR3: TGTGCCAGCAGTTTCCGACAGGGATCGGAGACCCAGTACTTC. The chain combines TRBV28 with TRBJ2-5, with TRBD1 matching 7 bases. The CDR3 runs to 14 residues. From germline, CDR1 is MDHEN and CDR2 SYDVKM. Unmatched junction bases numbered 6, after V lost 3 bases and J lost 5 bases.

CDR3 sequence: CASAGTGGNQPQHF. DNA of the CDR3: TGTGCCAGTGCCGGGACAGGCGGTAATCAGCCCCAGCATTTT. The J gene is TRBJ1-5, the V gene TRBV19; TRBD1 matches 8 bases. The length of the CDR3 is 14 residues. The V and J ends lost 8 bases and 4 bases, in that order; junction bases with no gene match: 7. The germline CDR1 and CDR2 sequences are LNHDA and SQIVND (reference sequence). The full variable domain, rest sourced from reference TRBV19 and TRBJ1-5, is DGGITQSPKYLFRKEGQNVTLSCEQNLNHDAMYWYRQDPGQGLRLIYYSQIVNDFQKGDIAEGYSVSREKKESFPLTVTSAQKNPTAFYLCASAGTGGNQPQHFGDGTRLSIL.

This clonotype has just a few counts. The V gene is TRBV6-1, the J gene TRBJ2-7; 14 nucleotides agree with TRBD2. Germline CDR1 and CDR2: MNHNS and SASEGT. The V gene end was trimmed by 6 bases and the J gene end by 3 bases; junction bases not matched to a gene: 16. The CDR3 runs 19 residues. Written as DNA, the CDR3 is TGTGCCAGCAGCCCCTCGGGGGGACTAGCGGGAGCCTCCTTCTACGAGCAGTACTTC. Protein product: CASSPSGGLAGASFYEQYF.

In this sample, this clonotype turned up a few times. This chain links TRBV6-6 with TRBJ2-3, with D unclear. Germline CDR1 reads MNHNY; CDR2 reads SVGAGI (reference sequence). The ends were cut back, 6 bases at V and 2 bases at J, with 12 bases in the middle. The CDR3 length is 14 residues. The chain's CDR3 is CASRDPPITDTQYF. In DNA form, the CDR3 reads TGTGCCAGCAGAGATCCGCCCATCACAGATACGCAGTATTTT.